This T cell receptor (beta chain) was obtained from a study of human T cells and chemical hapten exposure (dated by TCRdb to the early 2020s). The study in broad terms: For sensitization, 2% DPC in acetone was applied to a 2 cm by 2 cm area of upper inner arm skin. Libraries were combined into a pool for sequencing, and differences in TCR yield between samples came mainly from small differences in library volumes within the pool. Peripheral blood TCR repertoire changes were tracked in vivo in alopecia patients during primary and secondary sensitization to the hapten diphenylcyclopropenone (DPC). Blood samples were taken from patients before sensitization (week 0) and at 2, 6 and about 24 weeks after DPC sensitization. Patch testing was done on the upper back using Finn chambers containing 0.01% DPC, and results were scored after 6 days according to International Contact Dermatitis Research Group standards. Weekly therapeutic DPC doses were additionally applied to the scalp of patients throughout the roughly 23-week study period. Most of the patients in the cohort were female, and the cohort covered alopecia areata with under or over 50% scalp involvement, alopecia totalis and alopecia universalis. For TCR sequencing, blood came from 25 to 30 alopecia patients at anywhere from one to four time points (pre-sensitization, 2, 6 and 24 weeks).

With regard to this clonotype: There is no known antigen for this receptor. Per-base quality was not reported, and no clone a single base away is much larger than it.

Trimming takes 4 bases from V and 8 bases from J, and the germline ends sit 12 bases apart. CDR1 and CDR2 (MNHNS, SASEGT) derive from the germline V gene. The CDR3 covers 13 residues, taking in both the cysteine and the phenylalanine. Only CDR3 DNA remains: 39 bases, in frame from the first base. The method behind the library was RACE. Reads for this sample came from a NextSeq 500. Library preparation attached unique molecular identifiers to individual cDNA molecules for quantitative, reproducible TCR counting. From each blood RNA sample, both TCR alpha and TCR beta chains were sequenced. Per the authors' processing: Samples had a median of approximately 93,000 TCRs, with a range from roughly 20,000 to 700,000. V, J and CDR3 annotation of the TCR reads was carried out using the Decombinator software suite. For the PS versus PT1 abundance plots, all samples were subsampled to the same number of TCRs (28,000). TCRs were defined as expanded if absent before sensitization and observed at least eight times at the 2-week time point. Through fastp at Q25 and MiXCR, TCRdb rebuilt clones from the public reads, retaining in-frame beta chains. Merged by CDR3 protein, the rows form single entries marked with the most common genes and DNA. The V and J calls reflect TCRdb's pipeline rather than the authors' work. The sample profile shows about 380,000 distinct CDR3 sequences; 4.5% to 6% of them were found once. Of the sample, 2.5% to 3% falls within the top ten clones.

The time point label here, explained by the study, means: pre-sensitization, week 0. The treatment or condition label of this sample denotes: therapeutic diphenylcyclopropenone sensitization with weekly scalp DPC. Blood at each patch-test visit was drawn before the patch test was applied. Eligible patients were aged 18 to 70, diagnosed with alopecia, deemed suitable for DPC therapy, and excluded if pregnant. Total RNA was extracted from unfractionated whole blood that had been collected in Tempus Blood RNA tubes. The paper's findings and limits, for the study overall: No change with DPC sensitization was found in the number of TCRs above 1 in 1000 frequency, and no evidence of global repertoire structure alterations was found. The number of PT1 expanded TCRs positively correlated with patch test score, significant at thresholds 8, 16 and 32 but not 4. After repeated subsampling, changes were observed in the strength of the expansion versus patch-test correlation and in the threshold at which the correlation became significant. Alopecia, a presumed autoimmune disease, was present in all patients, so the immune response of the patients might differ from that of healthy individuals. Significantly more large CDR3 similarity clusters were formed by expanded TCRs than by pre-sensitization or healthy control sets, consistent with antigen-driven responses.

The sample here was whole blood, taken in connection with sensitization to the hapten diphenylcyclopropenone (DPC). This TCR derives from a woman between 50 and 59 years old with alopecia areata. Some clones in this sample may be carry-over from other donors' samples. The chain was built from TRBV6-1 and TRBJ2-1; the D element could tentatively be TRBD1 or TRBD2, as 5 bases agree for each. CDR3 loop: CASSALGVDEQFF. The DNA sequence follows: TGTGCCAGCAGTGCACTAGGGGTAGATGAGCAGTTCTTC.